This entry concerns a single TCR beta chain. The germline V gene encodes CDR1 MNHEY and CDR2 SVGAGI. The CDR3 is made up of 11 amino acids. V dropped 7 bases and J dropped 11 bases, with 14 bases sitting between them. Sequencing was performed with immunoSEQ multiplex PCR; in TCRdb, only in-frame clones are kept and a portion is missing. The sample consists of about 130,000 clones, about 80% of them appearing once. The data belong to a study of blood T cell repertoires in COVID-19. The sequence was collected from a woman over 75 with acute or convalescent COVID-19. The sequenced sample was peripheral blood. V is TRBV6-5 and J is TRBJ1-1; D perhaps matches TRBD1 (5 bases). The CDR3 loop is CASKVRADAFF. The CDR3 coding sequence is TGTGCCAGCAAAGTCAGGGCGGATGCTTTCTTT.